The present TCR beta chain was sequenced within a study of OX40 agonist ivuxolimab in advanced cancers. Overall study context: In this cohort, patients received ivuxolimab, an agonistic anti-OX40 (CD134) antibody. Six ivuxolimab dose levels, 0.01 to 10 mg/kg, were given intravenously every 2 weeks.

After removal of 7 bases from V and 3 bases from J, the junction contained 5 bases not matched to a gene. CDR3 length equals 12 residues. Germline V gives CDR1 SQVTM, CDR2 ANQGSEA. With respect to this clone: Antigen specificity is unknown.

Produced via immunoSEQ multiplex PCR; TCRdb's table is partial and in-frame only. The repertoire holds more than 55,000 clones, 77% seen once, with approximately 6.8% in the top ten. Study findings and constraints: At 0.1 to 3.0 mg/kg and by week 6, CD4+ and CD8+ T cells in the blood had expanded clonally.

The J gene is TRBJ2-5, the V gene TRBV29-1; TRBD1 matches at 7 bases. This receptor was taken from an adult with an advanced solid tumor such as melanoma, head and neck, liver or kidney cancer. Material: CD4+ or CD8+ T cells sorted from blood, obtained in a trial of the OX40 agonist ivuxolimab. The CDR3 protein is CSGLGTEETQYF. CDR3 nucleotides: TGCAGCGGTCTAGGGACAGAAGAGACCCAGTACTTC.